The 23 T cell receptor beta chains below were found in one sample sequenced in a study of cytomegalovirus exposure and HLA in healthy donors. Both 60 Vbeta primers and 13 Jbeta primers went into the PCR. Some clones are missing from TCRdb's copy, which holds only in-frame ones; the method was immunoSEQ multiplex PCR. Here the sample spans approximately 170,000 clones, more than 65% being singletons. Sequences were obtained from PBMCs. All receptors derive from a woman aged 40 to 50 in good health and CMV-seropositive.

The chain combines TRBV7-2 with TRBJ1-2; 9 bases align to TRBD1. Germline lookup yields CDR1 SGHTA and CDR2 FQGNSA. The CDR3 sequence is 15 residues long. Trimming took 5 bases from V and 4 from J; bases not matched to a gene: 8. DNA for the CDR3: TGTGCCAGCAGCACCCGACAGGGGGGAATCTATGGCTACACCTTC. Residues: CASSTRQGGIYGYTF.

The count of this clone is one. CDR3 bases: TGTGCCAGTAGTATAGCAGGGACTAGCTTGCGGTTCTTC. Translation: CASSIAGTSLRFF. This chain connects TRBV19 to TRBJ2-1; 9 bases align to TRBD2. Germline lookup yields CDR1 LNHDA and CDR2 SQIVND (reference sequence). Trimming cost V 1 base and J 15 bases; bases outside gene matches: 7. The CDR3 runs 13 residues.

The rearrangement joins TRBV5-6 to TRBJ1-2; 9 positions match TRBD1. CDR3 length: 15 amino acids. Germline loops: CDR1 SGHDT, CDR2 YYEEEE. V was pared by 4 bases and J by 4 bases, with 8 bases of the junction left unmatched. CDR3 loop: CASSPGTGRTYGYTF. CDR3 coding DNA: TGTGCCAGCAGCCCCGGGACAGGGCGAACCTATGGCTACACCTTC.

The V and J genes are TRBV10-2 and TRBJ2-1; TRBD2 agrees at 12 bases. Germline CDR1 reads WSHSY; CDR2 reads SAAADI. This CDR3 has 15 residues. V gave up 5 bases and J gave up 6 bases; unmatched junction bases: 5. DNA for the CDR3: TGCGCCAGCAGTCCACTAGCGGGAGGTGGCAATGAGCAGTTCTTC. This translates into CASSPLAGGGNEQFF.

With respect to this clone: One end of the junction does not line up with germline, which may come from a read error. The chain has TRBV5-1 and TRBJ1-5; 9 nucleotides agree with TRBD1. The CDR3 has 17 amino acids. Germline assignment: CDR1 SGHRS and CDR2 YFSETQ. CDR3 in amino acids: CASSLGGDRVGSQPQNF. For the CDR3, the DNA is TGCGCCAGCAGCTTGGGCGGGGACAGGGTAGGGAGTCAGCCCCAGAATTTT.

This clone was seen only a few times. The chain recombines TRBV4-1 with TRBJ1-3; 8 nucleotides align to TRBD1. This CDR3 region has 17 residues. Germline V gene lookup returns CDR1 MGHRA and CDR2 YSYEKL. With 1 base clipped from V and 0 bases from J, the junction kept 5 bases outside the gene matches. The CDR3 DNA reads TGCGCCAGCAGCCAAGGGGGACAGGTCGTCTCTGGAAACACCATATATTTT. Encoded protein: CASSQGGQVVSGNTIYF.

The V call is TRBV6-6, the J call TRBJ2-1; a weak D match, TRBD1 (6 bases). Germline V lookup: CDR1 MNHNY, CDR2 SVGAGI (reference sequence). Trimming pared 6 bases from V and 0 bases from J, leaving 15 bases between. The CDR3 is 16 residues long. Here the CDR3 reads CASSPPGDSSYNEQFF. CDR3 coding DNA: TGTGCCAGCAGCCCCCCAGGGGATAGCTCCTACAATGAGCAGTTCTTC.

The rearrangement links TRBV19 to TRBJ2-7, with D possibly TRBD1 on 6 matching bases. V dropped 5 bases and J dropped 3 bases, with 20 bases sitting between them. Germline V gives CDR1 LNHDA, CDR2 SQIVND (reference sequence). The CDR3 runs to 16 residues. This chain's CDR3 is CASSLNSRGSNYEQYF. CDR3 coding DNA: TGTGCCAGTAGTCTCAACTCCAGGGGTTCAAACTACGAGCAGTACTTC.

The chain joins TRBV5-1 to TRBJ2-1, with a possible D match to TRBD1 (6 bases). With 3 bases removed from V and 5 bases from J, the gap between germline ends came to 9 bases. This CDR3 contains 13 residues. CDR1 and CDR2 from the germline V gene are SGHRS and YFSETQ. The CDR3 spells CASSSGQNNEQFF. The CDR3 DNA sequence: TGCGCCAGCAGCTCGGGACAAAACAATGAGCAGTTCTTC. The full variable domain, rest sourced from reference TRBV5-1 and TRBJ2-1, is KAGVTQTPRYLIKTRGQQVTLSCSPISGHRSVSWYQQTPGQGLQFLFEYFSETQRNKGNFPGRFSGRQFSNSRSEMNVSTLELGDSALYLCASSSGQNNEQFFGPGTRLTVL.

The chain joins TRBV6-4 to TRBJ1-2; the D gene is possibly TRBD1 (5 bases). Trimming took 2 bases from V and 2 from J, leaving 15 bases between them. This CDR3 region has 16 residues. Germline assignment: CDR1 MRHNA and CDR2 SNTAGT. CDR3 in DNA: TGTGCCAGCAGTGACGACAGAACCCGGTTAAACTATGGCTACACCTTC. Amino acid sequence: CASSDDRTRLNYGYTF.

The J gene is TRBJ1-4, the V gene TRBV28; 8 bases align to TRBD1. Germline V gene lookup returns CDR1 MDHEN and CDR2 SYDVKM. This CDR3 has 13 amino acids. The V segment lost 7 bases and the J segment 5 bases; nucleotides outside the gene matches: 3. CDR3 coding DNA: TGTGCCAGCACAGGGGGCCTAAATGAAAAACTGTTTTTT. Translating it yields CASTGGLNEKLFF.

The chain uses TRBV29-1 and TRBJ1-3; 8 bases agree with TRBD1. After removal of 6 bases from V and 4 bases from J, the junction contained 2 bases not matched to a gene. CDR1 is SQVTM, CDR2 ANQGSEA, per germline. This CDR3 spans 12 amino acids. The CDR3 is CSVGTGGNTIYF. The DNA of the CDR3 is TGCAGCGTGGGGACAGGAGGAAACACCATATATTTT.

The rearrangement uses TRBV5-1 and TRBJ2-3; D is unresolved. This CDR3 region has 13 residues. Germline V gives CDR1 SGHRS, CDR2 YFSETQ. V was pared by 1 base and J by 1 base, with 4 bases between. The DNA of the CDR3 is TGCGCCAGCAGCTTGATCGGCACAGATACGCAGTATTTT. Translated, it gives CASSLIGTDTQYF.

This chain uses TRBV18 with TRBJ1-4; no firm D call. CDR3 size: 15 residues. The germline V and J ends were trimmed by 1 base and 8 bases, with 14 bases remaining between them. The germline CDR1 and CDR2 sequences are KGHSH and LQKENI. CDR3 region: CASSPLGLGMEKLFF. The DNA for the CDR3 is TGTGCCAGCTCACCACTTGGCCTAGGTATGGAAAAACTGTTTTTT.

The chain joins TRBV19 to TRBJ1-1, with D hard to call. Germline V gene sequence: CDR1 LNHDA, CDR2 SQIVND (reference sequence). The CDR3 covers 13 residues. The V end lost 5 bases, the J end lost 3 bases, and 10 bases lay between the germline ends. The CDR3 loop is CASSRQADTEAFF. In DNA form, the CDR3 reads TGTGCCAGTAGTCGGCAGGCCGACACTGAAGCTTTCTTT.

Comments on this clone: One junction end does not reproduce the germline sequence, and a read error may be involved. CDR3: CASSGRVGTDNSPLNF. The CDR3 DNA reads as TGTGCCAGCAGCGGACGGGTAGGGACAGATAATTCACCCCTCAACTTT. The chain links TRBV7-8 to TRBJ1-6, with 7 bases aligning to TRBD1. This CDR3 has 16 residues. Germline V lookup: CDR1 SGHVS, CDR2 FQNEAQ.

The chain combines TRBV4-1 with TRBJ1-2; no definite D call. V lost 0 bases and J 2 bases, leaving 10 bases between the germline ends. This CDR3 region has 15 residues. Germline V gene lookup returns CDR1 MGHRA and CDR2 YSYEKL. This CDR3 is CASSQEGRSNYGYTF. The CDR3 region has the DNA TGCGCCAGCAGCCAAGAAGGCAGGTCCAACTATGGCTACACCTTC.

V usage is TRBV28 and J usage is TRBJ2-5; D call uncertain. The CDR3 has 13 residues. Germline lookup yields CDR1 MDHEN and CDR2 SYDVKM. Deletions cut 7 bases from V and 2 bases from J, with 11 bases between. The CDR3 loop reads CASTVDGQETQYF. In DNA form, the CDR3 reads TGTGCCAGCACCGTAGACGGGCAAGAGACCCAGTACTTC.

The chain uses TRBV7-8 and TRBJ1-5, with TRBD1 identical over 7 bases. CDR1 is SGHVS, CDR2 FQNEAQ, per germline. The CDR3 is 17 amino acids. V lost 1 base, J lost 0 bases, and 6 bases stayed unmatched. The CDR3 coding sequence is TGTGCCAGCAGCTTAGTTGGGACAGCCTATAGCAATCAGCCCCAGCATTTT. Translating it yields CASSLVGTAYSNQPQHF.

The J gene is TRBJ1-2, the V gene TRBV19; no clear D. The V end was cut by 5 bases, the J end by 0 bases, with 16 bases between. CDR3 length: 16 amino acids. Germline lookup yields CDR1 LNHDA and CDR2 SQIVND (reference sequence). CDR3 sequence: CASSATPGRTNYGYTF. The CDR3 DNA reads TGTGCCAGTAGTGCAACCCCTGGGCGCACTAACTATGGCTACACCTTC.

The chain recombines TRBV11-3 with TRBJ2-3, with 7 bases that match TRBD2. The CDR3 runs to 17 residues. The V and J ends lost 5 bases and 3 bases, in that order; junction bases with no gene match: 14. Germline V gene lookup returns CDR1 SGHNT and CDR2 YENEEA. The CDR3 loop reads CASSPPTSIGLTDTQYF. CDR3 nucleotide sequence: TGTGCCAGCAGCCCACCGACTAGCATCGGTTTGACAGATACGCAGTATTTT.

This clone was detected a few times. The V and J genes are TRBV6-4 and TRBJ1-1; no firm D call. Between the trimmed V and J ends, which lost 3 bases and 1 base, there was a span of 6 bases. This CDR3 region has 13 residues. Germline lookup yields CDR1 MRHNA and CDR2 SNTAGT. The CDR3 bases are TGTGCCAGCAGTGAACAACCGAACACTGAAGCTTTCTTT. Its protein product is CASSEQPNTEAFF.

A word on this clone: One end of the junction fails to match germline, which may point to a read error. This chain joins TRBV7-9 and TRBJ2-7, with 10 nucleotides matching TRBD1. The CDR3 loop spans 15 amino acids. Per germline, CDR1 SEHNR and CDR2 FQNEAQ (reference sequence). CDR3: CSSSFSGTGAYEQYF. CDR3 DNA sequence: TGTTCCAGCAGCTTTTCAGGGACAGGGGCCTACGAGCAGTACTTC.